The next 7 T cell receptor beta chains were all read from a single sample in a study of breast tumors, draining lymph nodes, adjacent tissues. MiXCR, run by TCRdb on the multiplex PCR reads, gives a single entry per CDR3 protein. The data contain roughly 14,000 distinct CDR3 sequences, approximately 50% of them singletons. Sequences were obtained from tumor-adjacent breast tissue. The receptors were sampled from a female donor with breast cancer. Some clones in this sample may be carry-over from other donors' samples.

The rearrangement links TRBV29-1 to TRBJ1-2; D not resolved. V lost 4 bases and J 5 bases, leaving 14 bases between the germline ends. CDR1 and CDR2 from the germline V gene are SQVTM and ANQGSEA. The CDR3 length is 13 residues. The CDR3 loop is CSVVTDTLYGYTF. The CDR3 DNA reads TGCAGCGTTGTAACTGACACTTTGTATGGCTACACCTTC.

The table lists this clonotype with a few counts. The V call is TRBV7-9, the J call TRBJ2-7; 12 positions match TRBD1. The germline V gene has CDR1 SEHNR and CDR2 FQNEAQ (reference sequence). The CDR3 has 15 residues. V lost 0 bases and J lost 5; bases outside the gene matches: 2. The CDR3 nucleotides read TGTGCCAGCAGCTTAGCCGGGACAGGGGGCGACGAGCAGTACTTC. Protein product: CASSLAGTGGDEQYF.

By sample fraction, this clonotype is medium-sized. V usage is TRBV15 and J usage is TRBJ2-1; 8 positions agree with TRBD2. This CDR3 is 14 amino acids long. Per the germline V gene, CDR1 is LNHNV and CDR2 is YYDKDF (reference sequence). The V gene end was trimmed by 6 bases and the J gene end by 4 bases; junction bases not matched to a gene: 5. DNA of the CDR3: TGTGCCACCAGGGCAGCGGGGGAGTACAATGAGCAGTTCTTC. Translating gives CATRAAGEYNEQFF.

Many counts were recorded for this clonotype. One base away lies a much larger clone, so this may be a sequencing read error. The V call is TRBV5-8, the J call TRBJ2-7; D is unresolved. Deletions cut 0 bases from V and 1 base from J, with 8 bases between. This CDR3 is built from 14 residues. Germline CDR1 SGHTS, CDR2 YDEGEE. This CDR3 reads CASSLGSPSYEQYF. CDR3 nucleotide sequence: TGTGCCAGCAGCTTGGGTAGCCCTTCCTACGAGCAGTACTTC.

The V gene is TRBV10-2, the J gene TRBJ2-1; D unresolved. The CDR3 contains 14 residues. V gave up 7 bases and J gave up 7 bases, with 17 bases separating them. Germline assignment: CDR1 WSHSY and CDR2 SAAADI. The CDR3 DNA sequence: TGCGCCAGCATCCCGGCCATCGCTGTGAATGAGCAGTTCTTC. It encodes CASIPAIAVNEQFF.

The chain couples TRBV30 to TRBJ1-1, with D tentatively TRBD1 (5 bases). Germline V gives CDR1 GTSNPN, CDR2 SVGIG (reference sequence). Trimming shortened V by 0 bases and J by 5 bases, and 10 bases separated the two germline ends. CDR3 size: 13 residues. The CDR3 sequence: CAWSVLRGTEAFF. The DNA for the CDR3 is TGTGCCTGGAGTGTACTCCGGGGGACTGAAGCTTTCTTT.

This chain connects TRBV13 to TRBJ1-5, with 8 bases identical to TRBD1. Germline V gives CDR1 PRHDT, CDR2 FYEKMQ (reference sequence). The CDR3 totals 20 residues. The junction had 23 bases not matched to a gene; V was cut back by 5 bases and J by 5 bases. The CDR3 region is CASSEQGVGTSGTDHQPQHF. Written as DNA, the CDR3 is TGTGCCAGCAGCGAACAGGGGGTTGGGACTAGCGGGACCGATCATCAGCCCCAGCATTTT. Full variable domain (rest looked up from reference TRBV13 and TRBJ1-5): AAGVIQSPRHLIKEKRETATLKCYPIPRHDTVYWYQQGPGQDPQFLISFYEKMQSDKGSIPDRFSAQQFSDYHSELNMSSLELGDSALYFCASSEQGVGTSGTDHQPQHFGDGTRLSIL.